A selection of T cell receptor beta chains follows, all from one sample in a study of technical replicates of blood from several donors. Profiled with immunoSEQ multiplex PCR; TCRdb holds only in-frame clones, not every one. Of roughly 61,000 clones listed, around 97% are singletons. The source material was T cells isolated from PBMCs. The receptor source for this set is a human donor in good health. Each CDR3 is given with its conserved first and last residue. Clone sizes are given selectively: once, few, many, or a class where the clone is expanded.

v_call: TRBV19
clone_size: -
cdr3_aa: CASSIPVSTRSLFF

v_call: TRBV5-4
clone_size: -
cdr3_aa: CASSGTGGKYTQYF

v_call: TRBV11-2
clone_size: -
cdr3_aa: CASSATGGNEQFF

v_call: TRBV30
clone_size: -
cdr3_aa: CAWSVWLGHGYTF

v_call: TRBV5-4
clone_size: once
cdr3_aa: CASRASGGSAYEQYF

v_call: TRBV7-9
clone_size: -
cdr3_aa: CASSTRLARGNEQFF

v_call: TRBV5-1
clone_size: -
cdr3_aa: CASSRDREGEQFF

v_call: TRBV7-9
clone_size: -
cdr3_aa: CASSLVGNGELFF

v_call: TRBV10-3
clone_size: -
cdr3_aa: CAITAWGGDSYGYTF

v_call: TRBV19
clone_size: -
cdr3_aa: CASSTTAAHYEQYF

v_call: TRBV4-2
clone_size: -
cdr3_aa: CASSQASGQGSSYEQYF

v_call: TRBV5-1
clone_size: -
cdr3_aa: CASSSDERLATDTQYF

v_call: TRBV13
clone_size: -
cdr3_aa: CASSTRLAGRVYEQYF

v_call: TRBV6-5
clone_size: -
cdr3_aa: CASSYGGNQETQYF

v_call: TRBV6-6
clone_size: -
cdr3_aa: CASGVASGYNTGELFF

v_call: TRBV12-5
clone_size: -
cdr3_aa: CASGLVDPGTGGEKLFF

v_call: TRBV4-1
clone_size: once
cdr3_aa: CASSPRMNTEAFF

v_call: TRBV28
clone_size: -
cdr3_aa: CASSRGDRSRYTF

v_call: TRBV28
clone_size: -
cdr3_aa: CASIYRGRLTEAFF

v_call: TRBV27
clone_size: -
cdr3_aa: CASEAGYGTDTQYF

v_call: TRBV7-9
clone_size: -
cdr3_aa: CASSSQRSAYEQYF

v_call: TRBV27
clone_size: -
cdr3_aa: CASSPTGSGSYTF

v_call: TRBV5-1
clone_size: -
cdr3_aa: CASNPGADGSTNEQFF

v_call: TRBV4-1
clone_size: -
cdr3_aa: CASSQGRTEPNYGYTF

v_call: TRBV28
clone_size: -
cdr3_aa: CASSLTGGGYTF

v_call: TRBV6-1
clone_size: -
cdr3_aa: CASSVPRAGAYEQYF

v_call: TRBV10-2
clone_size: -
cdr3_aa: CASALAGENIQYF

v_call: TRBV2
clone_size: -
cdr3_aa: CASSARFLSRIQYF

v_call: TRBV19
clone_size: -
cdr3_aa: CASSIVAVSLYEQYF

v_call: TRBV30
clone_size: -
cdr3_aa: CAGSGAYNSPLHF

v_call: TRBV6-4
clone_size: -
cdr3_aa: CASSVTSEPTDTQYF

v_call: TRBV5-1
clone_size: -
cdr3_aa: CASSFTSGRSYNEQFF

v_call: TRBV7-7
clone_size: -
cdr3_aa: CASSPGLLANEQFF

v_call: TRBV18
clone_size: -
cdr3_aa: CASSPPGQPQHF

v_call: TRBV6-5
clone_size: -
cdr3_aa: CASRGAAYEQYF

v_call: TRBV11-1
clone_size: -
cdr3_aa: CASRVTSGGYTQYF

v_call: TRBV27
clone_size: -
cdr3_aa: CASRPTGGTGELFF

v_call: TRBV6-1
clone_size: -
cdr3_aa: CASNPDRQPNEKLFF

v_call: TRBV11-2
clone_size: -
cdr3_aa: CASSPPQGMYEQYF

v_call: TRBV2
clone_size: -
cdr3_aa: CASYAGRHPYEQYF

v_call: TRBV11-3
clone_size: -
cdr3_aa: CASSQTSSYEQFF

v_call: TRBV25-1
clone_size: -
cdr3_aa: CASSERQGQYF

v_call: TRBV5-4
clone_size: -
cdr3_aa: CASSHGLAGGPQETQYF

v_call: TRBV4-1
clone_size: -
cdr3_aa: CASSQAIAVNTEAFF

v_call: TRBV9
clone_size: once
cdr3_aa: CASSVGPGSNWVTEAFF

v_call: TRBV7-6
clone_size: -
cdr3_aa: CASSREWGGAAETQYF

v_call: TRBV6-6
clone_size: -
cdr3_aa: CASSPGTGVSYEQYF

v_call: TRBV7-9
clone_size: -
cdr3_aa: CASSAQVAYTQYF

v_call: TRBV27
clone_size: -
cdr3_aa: CARWAGRGHNEQFF

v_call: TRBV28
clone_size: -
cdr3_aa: CASIAYGGEAFF

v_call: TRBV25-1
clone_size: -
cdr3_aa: CASTRGQGGETQYF

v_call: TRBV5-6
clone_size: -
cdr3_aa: CASSLALAGGQEQYF

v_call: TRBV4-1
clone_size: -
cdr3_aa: CASSQDHRPGIGEQYF

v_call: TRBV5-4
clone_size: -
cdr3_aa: CASSLGTGERYGYTF